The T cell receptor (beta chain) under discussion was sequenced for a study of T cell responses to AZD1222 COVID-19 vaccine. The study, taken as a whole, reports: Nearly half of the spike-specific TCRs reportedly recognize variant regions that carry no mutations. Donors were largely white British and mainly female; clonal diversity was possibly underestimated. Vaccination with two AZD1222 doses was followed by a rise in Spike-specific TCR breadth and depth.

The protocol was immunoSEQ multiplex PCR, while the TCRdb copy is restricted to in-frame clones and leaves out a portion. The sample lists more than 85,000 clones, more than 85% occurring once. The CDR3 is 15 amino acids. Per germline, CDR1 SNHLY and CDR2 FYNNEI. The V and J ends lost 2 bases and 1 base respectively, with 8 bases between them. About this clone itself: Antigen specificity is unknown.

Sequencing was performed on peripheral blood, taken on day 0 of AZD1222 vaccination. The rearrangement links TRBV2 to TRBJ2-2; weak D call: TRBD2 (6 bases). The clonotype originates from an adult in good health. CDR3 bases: TGTGCCAGCAGTGAATGGGGGGTGAACACCGGGGAGCTGTTTTTT. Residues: CASSEWGVNTGELFF.